This TCR beta chain was sequenced during a study of blood T cell repertoires in COVID-19. In the authors' methods: Reference gene primer amplification gave estimated nucleated cell counts. Clones were sequenced by immunoSEQ multiplex PCR, and TCRdb holds only the in-frame ones, with some missing. V, J and clone size derive from that table, while D and trimming were established from the DNA sequence. The top ten hold approximately 1.5% of the sample, which has 440,000 or so clones, around 91% seen once. Germline CDR1 MNHNY, CDR2 SVGAGI (reference sequence). J lost 2 bases, V lost 5 bases, and 11 bases had no gene match. The CDR3 is made up of 16 amino acids. Seattle cases were enrolled at active infection and followed longitudinally.

The chain uses TRBV6-6 and TRBJ1-1; 7 nucleotides line up with TRBD1. The receptor's source is a woman aged 40 to 55 with COVID-19, enrolled during active disease. Specimen: peripheral blood. The CDR3 sequence: CASSQTGPSPNTEAFF. CDR3 sequence (DNA): TGTGCCAGCAGTCAGACAGGGCCCTCTCCTAACACTGAAGCTTTCTTT.